A single sample gave rise to the 28 T cell receptor beta chains below, sequenced in a study of T cell responses to AZD1222 COVID-19 vaccine. Profiling relied on immunoSEQ multiplex PCR, and the TCRdb table lists in-frame clones only, not all of them. The sample has around 180,000 clones, approximately 87% seen once. Sequenced material: peripheral blood, taken on day 0 of MenACWY control vaccination. The receptors were gathered from an adult in good health.

This chain uses TRBV13 with TRBJ2-2, with D uncertain. The CDR3 is 17 amino acids. The V gene's germline CDR1 is PRHDT and CDR2 FYEKMQ (reference sequence). V gave up 1 base and J gave up 0 bases, with 12 bases separating them. The DNA for the CDR3 is TGTGCCAGCAGCTTAGTGAAGGAGATATCGAACACCGGGGAGCTGTTTTTT. It translates to CASSLVKEISNTGELFF.

The V call is TRBV15, the J call TRBJ2-5; no definite D call. The CDR3 runs to 13 residues. CDR1 is LNHNV and CDR2 is YYDKDF in the germline V gene (reference sequence). V lost 5 bases to trimming and J lost 5 bases, with 12 bases between them. CDR3 sequence (DNA): TGTGCCACCAGCGGACGAAGAGGTGAGACCCAGTACTTC. Amino acids: CATSGRRGETQYF.

This clone has just a few counts. The CDR3 sequence: CASSLAGGNYEQYF. CDR3 in DNA: TGCGCCAGCAGCTTGGCGGGGGGGAACTACGAGCAGTACTTC. V usage is TRBV5-1 and J usage is TRBJ2-7, with 8 bases that match TRBD2. The CDR3 is made up of 14 amino acids. V lost 0 bases, J lost 3 bases, and 2 bases stayed unmatched. The germline gives CDR1 SGHRS, CDR2 YFSETQ.

The chain joins TRBV19 to TRBJ1-1; maybe TRBD1 (6 bases). This CDR3 has 14 amino acids. The V end lost 5 bases, the J end lost 3 bases, and 13 bases lay between the germline ends. Per the germline V gene, CDR1 is LNHDA and CDR2 is SQIVND (reference sequence). The CDR3 protein is CASSSVPGDTEAFF. CDR3 nucleotide sequence: TGTGCCAGTAGTTCCGTCCCAGGGGACACTGAAGCTTTCTTT.

V is TRBV6-4 and J is TRBJ2-5, with D unclear. CDR1 and CDR2 from the germline V gene are MRHNA and SNTAGT. Between the trimmed V and J ends, which lost 0 bases and 7 bases, there was a span of 9 bases. This CDR3 is 13 amino acids long. The CDR3 loop is CASSDSWIGTQYF. CDR3 nucleotides: TGTGCCAGCAGTGACTCATGGATTGGGACCCAGTACTTC.

This chain uses TRBV11-2 with TRBJ1-6, with D perhaps matching TRBD1 (6 bases). V lost 0 bases, J lost 5 bases, and 8 bases lay in between. The CDR3 is made up of 15 amino acids. Germline loops: CDR1 SGHAT, CDR2 FQNNGV. The CDR3 DNA follows: TGTGCCAGCAGCTTAGAACGGACAGATAATTCACCCCTCCACTTT. Encoded protein: CASSLERTDNSPLHF.

The V and J genes are TRBV19 and TRBJ1-1; D unresolved. Germline values: CDR1 LNHDA, CDR2 SQIVND (reference sequence). Trimming stripped 2 bases from V and 0 bases from J, with 7 bases between. The CDR3 sequence is 14 residues long. CDR3 DNA: TGTGCCAGTAGTATACTAGGGTTGAACACTGAAGCTTTCTTT. Its protein is CASSILGLNTEAFF.

This clone was recorded once. V usage is TRBV18 and J usage is TRBJ2-5, with TRBD2 identical over 7 bases. CDR3 size: 16 residues. With 3 bases clipped from V and 1 base from J, the junction kept 8 bases outside the gene matches. Germline CDR1 and CDR2: KGHSH and LQKENI. The CDR3 here is CASSPPGRGFQETQYF. The CDR3 DNA reads as TGTGCCAGCTCACCTCCTGGGCGGGGGTTCCAAGAGACCCAGTACTTC.

V is TRBV30 and J is TRBJ1-1; no reliable D call. This CDR3 comprises 13 residues. Deletions cut 3 bases from V and 1 base from J, with 9 bases between. Looked up from germline, CDR1 is GTSNPN and CDR2 is SVGIG (reference sequence). CDR3 sequence: CAWSKDRNTEAFF. The CDR3 DNA sequence: TGTGCCTGGAGCAAGGACCGGAACACTGAAGCTTTCTTT.

CDR3 coding DNA: TGTGCCAGCAGCTTGTGGGGGACAGGGGGCTCTGGCTACACCTTC. The encoded protein is CASSLWGTGGSGYTF. The chain uses TRBV5-4 and TRBJ1-2; 12 bases match TRBD1. Germline V CDR1 and CDR2: SGHNT, YYREEE (reference sequence). CDR3 size: 15 residues. V gave up 1 base and J gave up 7 bases; unmatched junction bases: 5.

The V and J genes are TRBV2 and TRBJ2-1, with D possibly being TRBD1 (6 bases). This CDR3 region has 17 residues. V was cut by 3 bases and J by 7 bases, with 22 bases left in between. Looked up from germline, CDR1 is SNHLY and CDR2 is FYNNEI. CDR3 sequence: CASSDFMGQGSGNEQFF. The DNA for the CDR3 is TGTGCCAGCAGTGATTTTATGGGGCAGGGGAGTGGTAATGAGCAGTTCTTC.

The rearrangement links TRBV20-1 to TRBJ2-7, with unresolved D. This CDR3 has 11 residues. V was pared by 6 bases and J by 1 base, with 7 bases between. CDR1 and CDR2 (germline): DFQATT, SNEGSKA (reference sequence). The CDR3 spells CSARLSYEQYF. CDR3 DNA sequence: TGCAGTGCCCGTCTTTCCTACGAGCAGTACTTC.

This rearrangement joins TRBV18 to TRBJ2-7, with D tentatively TRBD2 (5 bases). V dropped 8 bases and J dropped 5 bases, with 16 bases sitting between them. Germline V gene sequence: CDR1 KGHSH, CDR2 LQKENI. There are 13 residues in the CDR3. CDR3 sequence: CASANRGADEQYF. For the CDR3, the DNA is TGTGCCAGCGCCAATAGAGGAGCGGACGAGCAGTACTTC.

This chain links TRBV19 with TRBJ1-5; D uncertain. CDR1 is LNHDA and CDR2 is SQIVND in the germline V gene (reference sequence). V was pared by 0 bases and J by 9 bases, with 15 bases between. This CDR3 region has 15 residues. The CDR3: CASSIDLSVGPPQHF. The CDR3 DNA is TGTGCCAGTAGTATAGATCTATCCGTCGGTCCGCCCCAGCATTTT.

The chain employs TRBV19 and TRBJ1-6, with no clear D. V dropped 5 bases and J dropped 0 bases, with 14 bases sitting between them. The germline V gene encodes CDR1 LNHDA and CDR2 SQIVND (reference sequence). CDR3 length: 17 amino acids. The CDR3 region has the DNA TGTGCCAGTAGTCAGTCTCCAGTTGGCTCCTATAATTCACCCCTCCACTTT. It is translated as CASSQSPVGSYNSPLHF.

The chain combines TRBV28 with TRBJ2-5, with 11 bases fitting TRBD1. V dropped 3 bases and J dropped 5; count of bases not matched to a gene: 5. Germline assignment: CDR1 MDHEN and CDR2 SYDVKM. This CDR3 has 15 amino acids. This CDR3 reads CASSFAGTGGETQYF. CDR3 coding DNA: TGTGCCAGCAGTTTCGCCGGGACAGGGGGGGAGACCCAGTACTTC.

The chain couples TRBV4-1 to TRBJ2-7; 10 bases line up with TRBD1. From germline, CDR1 is MGHRA and CDR2 YSYEKL. Trimming took 1 base from V and 7 from J; bases not matched to a gene: 10. This CDR3 has 16 amino acids. The CDR3, as DNA: TGCGCCAGCAGCCAAGCCCCCTCGGGACAGGGGCGGGAGCAGTACTTC. Amino acid sequence: CASSQAPSGQGREQYF.

V and J are TRBV4-1 and TRBJ2-5; TRBD2 matches at 9 bases. Germline trimming cut 1 base from V and 4 bases from J; bases unmatched to any gene: 7. Per the germline V gene, CDR1 is MGHRA and CDR2 is YSYEKL. The CDR3 has 16 amino acids. CDR3 amino acids: CASSQVGGRARETQYF. DNA for the CDR3: TGCGCCAGCAGCCAAGTCGGCGGGAGGGCCCGAGAGACCCAGTACTTC.

The CDR3, as DNA: TGTGCCAGCGCGTCCCTTTGGGGGACCTATACGCAGTATTTT. Translating it yields CASASLWGTYTQYF. The J gene is TRBJ2-3, the V gene TRBV28; D tentatively fits TRBD1 or TRBD2 (5 bases each). The CDR3 spans 14 residues. Germline CDR1 and CDR2: MDHEN and SYDVKM. The V end lost 8 bases, the J end lost 7 bases, and 19 bases lay between the germline ends. The full variable domain, its missing parts supplied by reference TRBV28 and TRBJ2-3, is DVKVTQSSRYLVKRTGEKVFLECVQDMDHENMFWYRQDPGLGLRLIYFSYDVKMKEKGDIPEGYSVSREKKERFSLILESASTNQTSMYLCASASLWGTYTQYFGPGTRLTVL.

This rearrangement joins TRBV27 to TRBJ1-1; D uncertain. CDR1 is MNHEY, CDR2 SMNVEV, per germline (reference sequence). Trimming stripped 6 bases from V and 0 bases from J, with 14 bases between. The CDR3 consists of 15 residues. This chain's CDR3 is CASRPRVTLNTEAFF. The CDR3, as DNA: TGTGCCAGCAGGCCTAGGGTTACCTTGAACACTGAAGCTTTCTTT.

This chain joins TRBV9 and TRBJ2-7; D might be TRBD2 (5 bases). Germline-derived CDR1 and CDR2 are SGDLS and YYNGEE. The V gene lost 0 bases and the J gene lost 5 bases, with 15 bases spanning the gap. This CDR3 region has 15 residues. CDR3 loop: CASSVEGTGSNEQYF. The CDR3 DNA reads TGTGCCAGCAGCGTAGAGGGAACGGGATCTAACGAGCAGTACTTC.

This clone was detected only once. The gene calls are TRBV4-3 and TRBJ2-7, with 9 bases that match TRBD2. CDR1 and CDR2 (germline): LGHNA, YSLEER. This CDR3 has 16 residues. The trim removed 2 bases at V and 6 bases at J, leaving 11 bases unmatched. CDR3 nucleotide sequence: TGCGCCAGCAGCCAAAGGGGGGGACTAGCACGGGGCGAGCAGTACTTC. As protein: CASSQRGGLARGEQYF.

V usage is TRBV4-2 and J usage is TRBJ1-2, with D perhaps TRBD1 (5 bases). The V gene lost 3 bases and the J gene lost 1 base, with 12 bases spanning the gap. Germline CDR1 and CDR2: LGHNA and YNFKEQ. This CDR3 comprises 15 residues. The chain's CDR3 is CASSQATGDNYGYTF. CDR3 DNA: TGTGCCAGCAGCCAGGCCACAGGAGATAACTATGGCTACACCTTC.

The gene calls are TRBV18 and TRBJ1-1; unclear D gene. With 0 bases removed from V and 2 bases from J, the gap between germline ends came to 10 bases. Germline CDR1 and CDR2: KGHSH and LQKENI. This CDR3 has 15 amino acids. CDR3 in DNA: TGTGCCAGCTCACCACCCGGCAGGTCCAACACTGAAGCTTTCTTT. It encodes CASSPPGRSNTEAFF.

CDR3 in amino acids: CASSLKRNQETQYF. DNA of the CDR3: TGTGCCAGCAGTCTAAAGCGGAACCAAGAGACCCAGTACTTC. This chain joins TRBV13 and TRBJ2-5; TRBD2 might be the D (5 bases). This CDR3 has 14 amino acids. V was clipped by 6 bases and J by 0 bases, with 11 bases between them. Germline V gene lookup returns CDR1 PRHDT and CDR2 FYEKMQ (reference sequence).

This chain connects TRBV9 to TRBJ2-2, with D unclear. Trimming shortened V by 3 bases and J by 5 bases, and 11 bases separated the two germline ends. This CDR3 comprises 14 residues. Germline V gene data show CDR1 as SGDLS and CDR2 as YYNGEE. For the CDR3, the DNA is TGTGCCAGCAGCGATATCCTCCATACCGGGGAGCTGTTTTTT. Residues: CASSDILHTGELFF.

The J gene is TRBJ2-7, the V gene TRBV4-3, with D maybe TRBD2 (5 bases). Germline assignment: CDR1 LGHNA and CDR2 YSLEER. Trimming removed 3 bases from V and 2 bases from J, with 14 bases in between. This CDR3 contains 15 residues. The DNA for the CDR3 is TGCGCCAGCAGCCAGGTCCGGGATGGCCCCTACGAGCAGTACTTC. Its protein product is CASSQVRDGPYEQYF.

This chain joins TRBV7-9 and TRBJ2-7, with no clear D. Germline V lookup: CDR1 SEHNR, CDR2 FQNEAQ (reference sequence). Trimming stripped 5 bases from V and 2 bases from J, with 22 bases between. This CDR3 is 17 amino acids long. CDR3 sequence: CASSPGPSARHPYEQYF. The CDR3 DNA is TGTGCCAGCAGCCCCGGCCCTTCAGCGCGCCACCCCTACGAGCAGTACTTC.